What follows is one T cell receptor beta chain and its context. This clone's antigen is unknown. No quality values exist for individual bases; no much larger clone is one base distant. These data originate in a study of tumor and adjacent non-tumor tissue in lung cancer (dated by TCRdb to 2017 to 2018). About the investigation overall: Patients with adenocarcinoma (12), squamous cell carcinoma (2) and small cell lung cancer (1) were included in the cohort. Among the approximately 15 patients, ages ranged from about 31 to 85 years, roughly ten were men and 5 were women, and disease was TNM stage I to III. Over 25 paired specimens, one tumor and one normal lung sample per patient, were profiled by TCRbeta CDR3 sequencing. Sequencing generated a total of 125,075,908 productive TCRbeta reads, averaging around 4.3 million reads per sample. The study compared bulk TCRbeta repertoires from lung tumor tissue and matched distant non-tumor lung tissue of approximately 14 lung cancer patients. Paper-wide results and their limitations: The methods do not name the sequencing platform or mention unique molecular identifiers. Tumor tissue showed significantly higher TCR diversity (inverse Simpson) than normal lung tissue, at about 410 vs 180 (P = 0.0075, Mann-Whitney U test). Significantly higher TCR diversity was found in younger patients, and higher tumor TCR diversity was associated with shorter overall and disease-free survival. The top 100 clones accounted for a significantly larger cumulative portion of the repertoire in normal lung than in tumor tissue. With only around 15 patients in the cohort, the authors noted that larger samples and more detailed clinical data are needed. Because peripheral blood was not sequenced, blood TCRbeta repertoires in the lung cancer patients of the study were not examined.

Library preparation was by multiplex PCR. TCRdb records Illumina HiSeq 2500 as the sequencer. Following protocols modified from ARM-PCR, the researchers constructed TCRbeta libraries through three rounds of nested PCR with primers (Table S4). Before sequencing, PCR products of 200-500 bp were cut from the gel and purified using the QIAquick gel extraction kit. Per the source publication's procedure: Trimmomatic was used to clean the reads, FLASH merged the cleaned reads into complete CDR3 sequences, and MiTCR assigned the sequences to V(D)J germline segments. VDJtools was used to compute clonal diversity as the inverse Simpson's index. In-frame sequences lacking a premature stop codon were counted as productive reads. The public sequencing data were trimmed at Q25 with fastp and processed into clonotypes with MiXCR by TCRdb, which kept only in-frame beta chains. Every distinct CDR3 protein forms one entry, paired with its most common genes and DNA. The V and J calls shown here were made by TCRdb, not taken from the authors' results. The sample table records 60,000 to 90,000 distinct CDR3 sequences; 60% to 85% of these occur just once. More than 10% of the sample is held by the ten biggest clonotypes.

RNA was extracted from bulk unsorted tissue and checked for quality with a NanoDrop ND-1000 and an Agilent 2100. The donors were newly diagnosed lung cancer patients admitted for thoracic surgery in China from August to November 2014 who had not received prior chemotherapy. Patients with previous radiotherapy or chemotherapy, or with another concurrent cancer, were excluded from the study. Pieces of surgical tissue measuring 1-2 cm3 were kept in RNAlater solution and held at -80 degrees C until needed. CDR1 and CDR2, looked up from the germline V gene (reference sequence), are MNHNY and SVGAGI. The CDR3 sequence holds 12 residues, the cysteine and phenylalanine included. Only the CDR3 DNA stays, 36 bases, in frame from base 1. The V and J ends are trimmed by 5 bases and 6 bases, leaving 11 bases between them.

The rearrangement combines TRBV6-6 with TRBJ2-7, and TRBD2 may be the D gene, going by 5 matching bases. The receptor was derived from a woman aged 45-65 years with non-small cell lung cancer. Sample: lung tumor tissue. The DNA is TGTGCCAGCAGTCCCCCTGGGAGCGAGCAGTACTTC. Its amino acids are CASSPPGSEQYF.